Presented here are 14 T cell receptor beta chains from one specimen sequenced in a study of graft-versus-host responses after intestinal transplantation (dated by TCRdb to about 2021). Their target antigens are unknown. The label giving this sample's time point can be read as: cells obtained before transplantation from donor or recipient. Library generation was performed with the immunoSEQ multiplex PCR assay. What TCRdb holds here is the immuneACCESS table cut down to in-frame rearrangements. Part of the clones is not present; checked against another copy, under half of the missing clones reflect an unresolved V gene, and the others are unexplained. In this sample the table shows around 120,000 clones, 90% of which occur a single time. The ten most abundant clones make up approximately 0.17% of the sample. The sample was unstimulated CD4+ T cells sorted from spleen or lymph node cells, taken before intestinal transplant. The receptors stem from a human donor who received an intestinal transplant.

V is TRBV2 and J is TRBJ2-5, with D unresolved. Deletions cut 10 bases from V and 3 bases from J, with 15 bases between. This CDR3 has 13 residues. Per the germline V gene, CDR1 is SNHLY and CDR2 is FYNNEI. The CDR3 sequence is CAIRLRIKETQYF. The CDR3 DNA reads TGTGCCATCCGGTTGCGGATTAAAGAGACCCAGTACTTC.

The chain uses TRBV19 and TRBJ2-7, with 8 bases aligning to TRBD2. Germline CDR1 is LNHDA and CDR2 is SQIVND (reference sequence). Trimming at V came to 2 bases and at J to 1 base, leaving 4 bases not matched to a gene. This CDR3 spans 15 amino acids. CDR3 nucleotide sequence: TGTGCCAGTAGTATAACAGCGGGGGATTCCTACGAGCAGTACTTC. Its protein is CASSITAGDSYEQYF.

The chain is built from TRBV19 and TRBJ2-7, with 8 bases lining up with TRBD2. The junction had 7 bases not matched to a gene; V was cut back by 6 bases and J by 0 bases. The germline V gene encodes CDR1 LNHDA and CDR2 SQIVND (reference sequence). This CDR3 region has 15 residues. The CDR3 DNA reads TGTGCCAGTAGGCAAGCGGGAGAGAGCTCCTACGAGCAGTACTTC. It encodes CASRQAGESSYEQYF. Variable domain in full (rest from reference TRBV19 and TRBJ2-7): DGGITQSPKYLFRKEGQNVTLSCEQNLNHDAMYWYRQDPGQGLRLIYYSQIVNDFQKGDIAEGYSVSREKKESFPLTVTSAQKNPTAFYLCASRQAGESSYEQYFGPGTRLTVT.

This rearrangement joins TRBV19 to TRBJ1-3; D might be TRBD1 (5 bases). V lost 7 bases and J lost 4, with 20 bases in between. Per germline, CDR1 LNHDA and CDR2 SQIVND (reference sequence). The CDR3 contains 16 residues. DNA for the CDR3: TGTGCCAGTACCCTACGGGGGGGTCGTGCGGGAAACACCATATATTTT. Translating it yields CASTLRGGRAGNTIYF.

The chain is built from TRBV11-2 and TRBJ1-2, with D tentatively TRBD1 (6 bases). Germline values: CDR1 SGHAT, CDR2 FQNNGV. The CDR3 has 14 amino acids. Trimming stripped 5 bases from V and 6 bases from J, with 16 bases between. The DNA for the CDR3 is TGTGCCAGCAGCCACGCCAGACACAGGGATGGCTACACCTTC. The encoded protein is CASSHARHRDGYTF.

This chain uses TRBV15 with TRBJ1-5, with TRBD1 matching 10 bases. Germline V gives CDR1 LNHNV, CDR2 YYDKDF (reference sequence). This CDR3 is built from 16 residues. V was pared by 1 base and J by 4 bases, with 4 bases of the junction left unmatched. As DNA, the CDR3 is TGTGCCACCAGCAGAGGGGACAGGGGTGGGAATCAGCCCCAGCATTTT. This sequence encodes CATSRGDRGGNQPQHF.

This clone was seen only once. The chain uses TRBV28 and TRBJ2-1, with 7 bases matching TRBD1. Trimming cost V 6 bases and J 7 bases; bases outside gene matches: 9. The CDR3 length is 14 residues. Germline CDR1 MDHEN, CDR2 SYDVKM. For the CDR3, the DNA is TGTGCCAGCAGCCTCAAGGGGGCTCTGAATGAGCAGTTCTTC. It specifies CASSLKGALNEQFF.

The chain links TRBV6-4 to TRBJ2-3; 11 bases are shared with TRBD2. CDR3 size: 18 residues. Germline V lookup: CDR1 MRHNA, CDR2 SNTAGT. Losses at the gene ends were 5 bases for V and 0 bases for J; bases not matched to a gene: 10. CDR3 protein: CASSPTSGTPYSTDTQYF. CDR3 sequence (DNA): TGTGCCAGCAGTCCGACTAGCGGGACTCCATACAGCACAGATACGCAGTATTTT.

The V and J genes are TRBV18 and TRBJ2-1; no definite D call. CDR3 size: 15 residues. CDR1 and CDR2 (germline): KGHSH, LQKENI. Trimming pared 2 bases from V and 0 bases from J, leaving 8 bases between. CDR3 in DNA: TGTGCCAGCTCACCAACACAGAGCTCCTACAATGAGCAGTTCTTC. It encodes CASSPTQSSYNEQFF.

The V call is TRBV4-1, the J call TRBJ1-2; D is ambiguous. The CDR3 is 14 residues long. Germline V lookup: CDR1 MGHRA, CDR2 YSYEKL. Trimming took off 1 base at V and 4 bases at J, with 10 bases between the two ends. The CDR3 reads CASSQAPTTYGYTF. The CDR3 region has the DNA TGCGCCAGCAGCCAAGCCCCAACAACCTATGGCTACACCTTC.

The V call is TRBV5-1, the J call TRBJ2-2; TRBD2 is a possible D gene (5 bases). V was pared by 3 bases and J by 7 bases, with 10 bases between. Per germline, CDR1 SGHRS and CDR2 YFSETQ. The CDR3 totals 13 residues. DNA for the CDR3: TGCGCCAGCAGCTCCGATGAGGGCGGGGAGCTGTTTTTT. As protein: CASSSDEGGELFF.

The sample holds one count of this clone. Other DNA sequences of this sample code for an identical CDR3. The chain links TRBV5-1 to TRBJ2-7, with 11 bases that match TRBD2. There are 14 residues in the CDR3. The germline CDR1 and CDR2 sequences are SGHRS and YFSETQ. With 5 bases clipped from V and 3 bases from J, the junction kept 4 bases outside the gene matches. The CDR3 is CASSLAGGNYEQYF. As DNA, the CDR3 is TGCGCCAGCAGTCTAGCGGGGGGTAACTACGAGCAGTACTTC.

The chain links TRBV19 to TRBJ2-1; 8 bases map to TRBD2. The CDR3 covers 15 residues. Germline V gene data show CDR1 as LNHDA and CDR2 as SQIVND (reference sequence). V trimming: 7 bases; J trimming: 7 bases; junction bases outside the gene matches: 12. The CDR3 loop reads CASTPRGGRVNEQFF. DNA of the CDR3: TGTGCCAGTACTCCTCGGGGGGGTCGTGTAAATGAGCAGTTCTTC.

This chain uses TRBV13 with TRBJ1-3; D might be TRBD1 (5 bases). CDR1 is PRHDT, CDR2 FYEKMQ, per germline (reference sequence). The length of the CDR3 is 15 residues. Trimming stripped 6 bases from V and 2 bases from J, with 14 bases between. CDR3 sequence reads: CASRPSGTAGNTIYF. The CDR3 DNA is TGTGCCAGCAGACCAAGCGGGACGGCTGGAAACACCATATATTTT. Full variable domain (missing parts from reference TRBV13 and TRBJ1-3): AAGVIQSPRHLIKEKRETATLKCYPIPRHDTVYWYQQGPGQDPQFLISFYEKMQSDKGSIPDRFSAQQFSDYHSELNMSSLELGDSALYFCASRPSGTAGNTIYFGEGSWLTVV.